This TCR beta chain was recorded in a study of blood T cell repertoires in COVID-19. Enrolled during active infection, Seattle patients were then followed longitudinally. Assay: immunoSEQ multiplex PCR; the TCRdb copy retains only in-frame clones and omits some. Of around 60,000 clones listed, about two thirds are singletons. The sequence derives from an older woman with COVID-19, enrolled during active disease. The sample comprised peripheral blood.

CDR3 coding DNA: TGCGCCAGCAGCCAAGAACGCGGGCCTCAAGAGACCCAGTACTTC. Translated: CASSQERGPQETQYF. The chain recombines TRBV4-1 with TRBJ2-5, with D maybe TRBD2 (5 bases). The CDR3 totals 15 residues. V was trimmed by 0 bases and J by 2 bases, leaving 10 bases between them. Germline values: CDR1 MGHRA, CDR2 YSYEKL.